The source of this T cell receptor (beta chain) is a study of blood T cell repertoires in COVID-19. Study background: PBMCs, B-cell-depleted T cells, or T cells were the source of the cDNA or gDNA that made up the material.

Germline V gene lookup returns CDR1 SGHAT and CDR2 FQNNGV. The CDR3 totals 15 residues. V dropped 0 bases and J dropped 3; count of bases not matched to a gene: 2. Here immunoSEQ multiplex PCR was the method, and the copy in TCRdb shows in-frame clones only, minus some. Of a few hundred thousand clones listed, roughly nine tenths were seen once; the top ten hold less than 3.5%. Residents of about two dozen US areas, aged roughly 18 to 89 years, made up the participants. Participants' reported clinical history set cohort assignment. Each exposed participant met a COVID-19 case in the 2 weeks preceding study entry. This clone was picked up a small number of times.

Sequencing was performed on PBMCs or T cells enriched from blood (not recorded which). This chain connects TRBV11-2 to TRBJ2-1; TRBD1 matches at 7 bases. This clonotype was obtained from a woman aged 50 to 60 who had been exposed to COVID-19. CDR3 in amino acids: CASSLEQGDYNEQFF. As DNA, the CDR3 is TGTGCCAGCAGCTTAGAGCAGGGGGACTACAATGAGCAGTTCTTC. Complete variable domain (other parts from reference TRBV11-2 and TRBJ2-1): EAGVAQSPRYKIIEKRQSVAFWCNPISGHATLYWYQQILGQGPKLLIQFQNNGVVDDSQLPKDRFSAERLKGVDSTLKIQPAKLEDSAVYLCASSLEQGDYNEQFFGPGTRLTVL.